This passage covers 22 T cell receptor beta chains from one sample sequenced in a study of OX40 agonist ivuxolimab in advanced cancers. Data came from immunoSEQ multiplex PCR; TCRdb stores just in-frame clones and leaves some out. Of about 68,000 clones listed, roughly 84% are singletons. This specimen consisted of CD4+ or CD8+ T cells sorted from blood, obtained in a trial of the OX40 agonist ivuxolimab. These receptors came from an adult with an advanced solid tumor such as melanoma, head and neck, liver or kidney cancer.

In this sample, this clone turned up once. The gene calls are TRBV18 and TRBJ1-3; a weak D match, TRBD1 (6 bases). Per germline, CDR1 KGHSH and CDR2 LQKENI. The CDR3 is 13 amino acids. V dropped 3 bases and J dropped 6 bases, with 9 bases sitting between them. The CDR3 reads CASSPSGENTIYF. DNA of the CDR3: TGTGCCAGCTCACCCTCAGGGGAAAACACCATATATTTT.

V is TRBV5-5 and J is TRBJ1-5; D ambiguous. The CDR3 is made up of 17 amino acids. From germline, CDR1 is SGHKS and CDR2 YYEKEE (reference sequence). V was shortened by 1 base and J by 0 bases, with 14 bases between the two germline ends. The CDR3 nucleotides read TGTGCCAGCAGCTTGAACCCCGGGGTCCCTAGCAATCAGCCCCAGCATTTT. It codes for CASSLNPGVPSNQPQHF.

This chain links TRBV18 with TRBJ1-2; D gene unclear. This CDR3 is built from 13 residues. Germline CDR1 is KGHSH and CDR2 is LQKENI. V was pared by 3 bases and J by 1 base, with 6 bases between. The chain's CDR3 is CASSPQSNYGYTF. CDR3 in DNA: TGTGCCAGCTCACCTCAGAGTAACTATGGCTACACCTTC.

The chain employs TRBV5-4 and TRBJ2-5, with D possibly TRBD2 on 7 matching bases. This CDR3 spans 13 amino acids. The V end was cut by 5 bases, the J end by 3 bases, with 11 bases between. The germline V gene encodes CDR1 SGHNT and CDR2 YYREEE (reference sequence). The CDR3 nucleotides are TGTGCCAGCAGAGGGGGGGGAAAAGAGACCCAGTACTTC. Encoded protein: CASRGGGKETQYF.

CDR3 coding DNA: TGTGCCAGCAGCTCGACAGGGTCGTACGAGCAGTACTTC. Protein product: CASSSTGSYEQYF. J is TRBJ2-5 and V is TRBV7-9, with TRBD1 matching 7 bases. Near its end, the DNA agrees better with TRBJ2-7, so the J call may be wrong. The CDR3 sequence is 13 residues long. Germline assignment: CDR1 SEHNR and CDR2 FQNEAQ (reference sequence).

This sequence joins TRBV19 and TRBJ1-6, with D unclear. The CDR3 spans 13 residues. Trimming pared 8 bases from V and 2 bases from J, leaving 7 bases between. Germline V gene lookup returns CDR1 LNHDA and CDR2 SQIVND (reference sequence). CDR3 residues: CASGGPYNSPLHF. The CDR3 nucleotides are TGTGCCAGTGGAGGTCCCTATAATTCACCCCTCCACTTT.

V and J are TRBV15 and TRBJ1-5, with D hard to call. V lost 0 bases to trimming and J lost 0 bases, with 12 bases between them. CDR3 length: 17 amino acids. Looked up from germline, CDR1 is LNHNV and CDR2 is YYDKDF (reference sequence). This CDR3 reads CATSRDRRTYSNQPQHF. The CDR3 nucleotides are TGTGCCACCAGCAGAGATCGGCGGACGTATAGCAATCAGCCCCAGCATTTT.

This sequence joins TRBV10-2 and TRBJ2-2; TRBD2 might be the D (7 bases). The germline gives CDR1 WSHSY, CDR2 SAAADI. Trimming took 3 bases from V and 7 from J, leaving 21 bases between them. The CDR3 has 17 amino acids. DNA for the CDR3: TGCGCCAGCAGTGAAAGGAGGGGGAGGGGAACCGACGGGGAGCTGTTTTTT. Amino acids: CASSERRGRGTDGELFF.

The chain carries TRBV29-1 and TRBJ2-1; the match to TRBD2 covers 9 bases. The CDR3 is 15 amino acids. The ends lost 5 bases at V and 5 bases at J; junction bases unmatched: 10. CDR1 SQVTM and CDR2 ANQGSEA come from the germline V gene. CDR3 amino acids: CSVPLTSGYDNEQFF. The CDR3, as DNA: TGCAGCGTTCCCCTGACTAGCGGATATGACAATGAGCAGTTCTTC.

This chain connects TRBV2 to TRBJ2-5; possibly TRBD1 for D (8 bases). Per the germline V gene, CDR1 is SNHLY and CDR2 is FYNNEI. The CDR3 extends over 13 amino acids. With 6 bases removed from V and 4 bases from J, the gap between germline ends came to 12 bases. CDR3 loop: CASRTGEGETQYF. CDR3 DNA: TGTGCCAGCAGGACAGGGGAGGGAGAGACCCAGTACTTC.

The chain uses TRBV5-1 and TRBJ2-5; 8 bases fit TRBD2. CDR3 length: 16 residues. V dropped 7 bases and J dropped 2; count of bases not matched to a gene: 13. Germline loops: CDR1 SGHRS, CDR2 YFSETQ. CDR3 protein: CASQTMEAGAQETQYF. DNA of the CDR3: TGCGCCAGCCAAACGATGGAAGCGGGAGCTCAAGAGACCCAGTACTTC.

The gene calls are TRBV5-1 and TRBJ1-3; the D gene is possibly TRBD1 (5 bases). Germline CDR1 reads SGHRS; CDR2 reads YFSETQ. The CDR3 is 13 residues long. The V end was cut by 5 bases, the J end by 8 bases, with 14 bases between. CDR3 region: CASSEQGVDTIYF. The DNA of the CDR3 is TGCGCCAGCAGTGAGCAGGGCGTGGACACCATATATTTT.

CDR3 coding DNA: TGTGCCAGCACTAAAAATTCAGGGACAGCGAACACTGAAGCTTTCTTT. It is translated as CASTKNSGTANTEAFF. The chain couples TRBV18 to TRBJ1-1; 7 nucleotides align to TRBD1. V shed 8 bases and J 1 base; nucleotides not matched to a gene: 13. Germline loops: CDR1 KGHSH, CDR2 LQKENI. CDR3 length: 16 amino acids.

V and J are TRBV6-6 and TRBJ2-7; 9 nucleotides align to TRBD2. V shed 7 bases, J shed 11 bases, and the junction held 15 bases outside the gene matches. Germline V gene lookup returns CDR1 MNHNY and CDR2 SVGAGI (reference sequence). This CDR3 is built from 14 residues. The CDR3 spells CASKVGTSPSVEYF. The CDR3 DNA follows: TGTGCCAGCAAGGTCGGGACTAGCCCGTCGGTGGAGTACTTC.

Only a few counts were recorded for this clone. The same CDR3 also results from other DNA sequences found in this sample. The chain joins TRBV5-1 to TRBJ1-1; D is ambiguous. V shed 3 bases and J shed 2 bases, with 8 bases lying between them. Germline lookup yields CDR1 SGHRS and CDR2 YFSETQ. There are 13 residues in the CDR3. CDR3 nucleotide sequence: TGCGCCAGCAGCTCGGGAGTTAACACTGAAGCTTTCTTT. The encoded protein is CASSSGVNTEAFF.

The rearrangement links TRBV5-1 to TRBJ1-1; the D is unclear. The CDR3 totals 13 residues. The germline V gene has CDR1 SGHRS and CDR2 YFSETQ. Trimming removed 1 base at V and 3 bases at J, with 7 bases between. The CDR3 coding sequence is TGCGCCAGCAGCTTGACCGGGGACACTGAAGCTTTCTTT. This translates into CASSLTGDTEAFF.

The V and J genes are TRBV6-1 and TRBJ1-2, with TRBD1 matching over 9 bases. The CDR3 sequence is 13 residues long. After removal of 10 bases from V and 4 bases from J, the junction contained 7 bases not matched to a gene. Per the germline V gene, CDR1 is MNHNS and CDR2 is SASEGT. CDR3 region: CAIRDRVVYGYTF. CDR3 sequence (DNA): TGTGCCATCCGGGACAGGGTGGTCTATGGCTACACCTTC.

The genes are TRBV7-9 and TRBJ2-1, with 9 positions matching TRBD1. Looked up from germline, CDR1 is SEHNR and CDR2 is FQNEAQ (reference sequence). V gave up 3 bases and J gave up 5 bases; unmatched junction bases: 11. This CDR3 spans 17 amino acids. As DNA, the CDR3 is TGTGCCAGCAGCTTGGCGTGGACAGGGGACGTTGACAATGAGCAGTTCTTC. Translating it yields CASSLAWTGDVDNEQFF.

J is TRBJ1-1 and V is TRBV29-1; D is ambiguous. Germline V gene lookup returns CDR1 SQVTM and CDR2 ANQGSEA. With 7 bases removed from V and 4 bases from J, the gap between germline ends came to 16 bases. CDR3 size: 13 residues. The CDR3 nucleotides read TGCAGCGCCACGGGCGAGGCCCTCACTGAAGCTTTCTTT. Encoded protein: CSATGEALTEAFF.

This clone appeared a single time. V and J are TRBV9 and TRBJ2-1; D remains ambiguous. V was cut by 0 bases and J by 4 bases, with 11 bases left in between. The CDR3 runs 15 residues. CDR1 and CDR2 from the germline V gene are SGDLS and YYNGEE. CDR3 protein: CASSVGSWAYNEQFF. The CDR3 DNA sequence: TGTGCCAGCAGCGTAGGTAGTTGGGCTTACAATGAGCAGTTCTTC.

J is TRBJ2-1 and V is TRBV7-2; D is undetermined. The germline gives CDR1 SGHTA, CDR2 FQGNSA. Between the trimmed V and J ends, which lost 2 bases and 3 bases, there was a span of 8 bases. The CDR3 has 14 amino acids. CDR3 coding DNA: TGTGCCAGCAGCTTATCGCTAGTCTACAATGAGCAGTTCTTC. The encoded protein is CASSLSLVYNEQFF. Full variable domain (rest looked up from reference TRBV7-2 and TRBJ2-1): GAGVSQSPSNKVTEKGKDVELRCDPISGHTALYWYRQSLGQGLEFLIYFQGNSAPDKSGLPSDRFSAERTGGSVSTLTIQRTQQEDSAVYLCASSLSLVYNEQFFGPGTRLTVL.

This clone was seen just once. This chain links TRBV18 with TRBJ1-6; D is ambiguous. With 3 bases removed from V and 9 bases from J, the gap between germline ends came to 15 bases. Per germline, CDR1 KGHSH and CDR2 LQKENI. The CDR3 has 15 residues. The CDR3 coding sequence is TGTGCCAGCTCACCCCTGGATCAAGGGTTTTCACCCCTCCACTTT. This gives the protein CASSPLDQGFSPLHF.